This T cell receptor (beta chain) was recovered during a study of beta chain features in type 1 diabetes. Study outcomes and limitations: In all four CD4+ subsets, TCRB CDR3 length was significantly, moderately reduced in type 1 diabetes.

Germline-derived CDR1 and CDR2 are SQVTM and ANQGSEA. V lost 2 bases and J lost 2, with 13 bases in between. The CDR3 extends over 14 amino acids. This clone was detected a few times. Its antigen is unidentified. Expressed TCRB transcripts got sequenced, as all isolated RNA was reverse transcribed. Naive, central memory and regulatory T cell samples came to a mean of around 3.3 million reads. Assay used: immunoSEQ multiplex PCR; TCRdb lists only in-frame clones, some missing. The sample has a few hundred thousand clones; roughly 12% are singletons. Sampling consisted of one heparinised blood draw per donor, averaging about 110 mL. CD4+ naive, central memory, regulatory and stem cell-like memory cells were sorted via CD45RO/CCR7/CD25/CD127/CD95/CD27. All of the sorted populations showed purity greater than 95%.

The sequence came from a woman younger than 35 with type 1 diabetes. The chain couples TRBV29-1 to TRBJ2-7, with a possible D match to TRBD2 (6 bases). Sequenced input: naive CD4+ T cells from blood. CDR3 in amino acids: CSVERGSGTYEQYF. CDR3 nucleotides: TGCAGCGTTGAAAGGGGTAGCGGCACCTACGAGCAGTACTTC.